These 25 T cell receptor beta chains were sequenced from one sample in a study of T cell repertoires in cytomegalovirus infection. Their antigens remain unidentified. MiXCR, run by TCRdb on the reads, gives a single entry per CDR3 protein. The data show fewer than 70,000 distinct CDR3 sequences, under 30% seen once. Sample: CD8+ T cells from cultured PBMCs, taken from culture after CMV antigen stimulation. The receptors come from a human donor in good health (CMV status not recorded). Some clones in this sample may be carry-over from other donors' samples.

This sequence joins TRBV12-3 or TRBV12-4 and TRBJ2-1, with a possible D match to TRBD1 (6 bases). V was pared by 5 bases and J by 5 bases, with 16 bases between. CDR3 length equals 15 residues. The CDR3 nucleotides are TGTGCCAGCAGTCCCCCCGTGGGGGCACACAATGAGCAGTTCTTC. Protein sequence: CASSPPVGAHNEQFF.

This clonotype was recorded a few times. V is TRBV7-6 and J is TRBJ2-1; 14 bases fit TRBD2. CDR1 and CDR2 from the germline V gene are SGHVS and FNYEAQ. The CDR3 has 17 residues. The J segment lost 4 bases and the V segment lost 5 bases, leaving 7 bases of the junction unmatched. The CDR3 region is CASSPGTSGSFYNEQFF. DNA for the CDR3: TGTGCCAGCAGCCCTGGGACTAGCGGGAGTTTTTACAATGAGCAGTTCTTC.

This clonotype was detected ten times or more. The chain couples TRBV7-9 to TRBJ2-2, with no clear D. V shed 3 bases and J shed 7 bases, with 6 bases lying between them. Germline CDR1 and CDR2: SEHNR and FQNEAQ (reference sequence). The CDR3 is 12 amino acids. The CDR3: CASSFSDGELFF. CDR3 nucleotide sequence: TGTGCCAGCAGCTTCTCTGACGGGGAGCTGTTTTTT.

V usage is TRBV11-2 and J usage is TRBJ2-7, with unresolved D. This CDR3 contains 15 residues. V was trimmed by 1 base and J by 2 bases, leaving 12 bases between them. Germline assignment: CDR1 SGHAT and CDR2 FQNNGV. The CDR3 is CASSLGRSSTYEQYF. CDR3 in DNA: TGTGCCAGCAGCTTAGGCCGTTCCTCCACCTACGAGCAGTACTTC.

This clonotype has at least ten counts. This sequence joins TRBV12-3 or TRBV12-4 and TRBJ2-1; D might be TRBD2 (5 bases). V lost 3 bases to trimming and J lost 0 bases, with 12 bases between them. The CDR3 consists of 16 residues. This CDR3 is CASSFSAGSSYNEQFF. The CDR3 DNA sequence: TGTGCCAGCAGTTTTAGCGCTGGAAGCTCCTACAATGAGCAGTTCTTC.

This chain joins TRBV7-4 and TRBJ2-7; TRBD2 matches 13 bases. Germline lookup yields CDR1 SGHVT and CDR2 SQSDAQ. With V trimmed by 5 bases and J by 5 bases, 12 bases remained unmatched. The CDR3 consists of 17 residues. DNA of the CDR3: TGTGCCAGCAGCGGTGAGGGACTAGCGGGAACGACCCACGAGCAGTACTTC. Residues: CASSGEGLAGTTHEQYF.

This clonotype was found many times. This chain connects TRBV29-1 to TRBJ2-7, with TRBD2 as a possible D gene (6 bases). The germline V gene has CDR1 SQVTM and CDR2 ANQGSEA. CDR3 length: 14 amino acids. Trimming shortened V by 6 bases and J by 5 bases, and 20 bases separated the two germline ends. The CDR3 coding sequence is TGCAGCGTAAAAGGAGGGGTTCACCTCGACGAGCAGTACTTC. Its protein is CSVKGGVHLDEQYF.

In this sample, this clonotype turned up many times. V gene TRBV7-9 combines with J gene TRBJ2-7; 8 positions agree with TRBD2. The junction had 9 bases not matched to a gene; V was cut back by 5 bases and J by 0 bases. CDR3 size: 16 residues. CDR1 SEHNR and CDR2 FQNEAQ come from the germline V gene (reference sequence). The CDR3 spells CASSNRTSGSSYEQYF. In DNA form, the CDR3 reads TGTGCCAGCAGCAACAGGACAAGCGGGAGCTCCTACGAGCAGTACTTC. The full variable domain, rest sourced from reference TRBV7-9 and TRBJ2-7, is DTGVSQNPRHKITKRGQNVTFRCDPISEHNRLYWYRQTLGQGPEFLTYFQNEAQLEKSRLLSDRFSAERPKGSFSTLEIQRTEQGDSAMYLCASSNRTSGSSYEQYFGPGTRLTVT.

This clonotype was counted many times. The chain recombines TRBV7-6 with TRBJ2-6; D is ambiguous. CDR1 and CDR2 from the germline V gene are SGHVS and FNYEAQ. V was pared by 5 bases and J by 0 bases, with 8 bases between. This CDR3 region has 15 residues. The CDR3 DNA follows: TGTGCCAGCAGCCGAACTGGCTCTGGGGCCAACGTCCTGACTTTC. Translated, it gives CASSRTGSGANVLTF.

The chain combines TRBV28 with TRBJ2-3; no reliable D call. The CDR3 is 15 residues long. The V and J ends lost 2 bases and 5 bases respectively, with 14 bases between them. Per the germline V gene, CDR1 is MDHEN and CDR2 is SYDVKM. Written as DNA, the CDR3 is TGTGCCAGCAGTTTAAGAGGATCCCCCCTAGATACGCAGTATTTT. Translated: CASSLRGSPLDTQYF.

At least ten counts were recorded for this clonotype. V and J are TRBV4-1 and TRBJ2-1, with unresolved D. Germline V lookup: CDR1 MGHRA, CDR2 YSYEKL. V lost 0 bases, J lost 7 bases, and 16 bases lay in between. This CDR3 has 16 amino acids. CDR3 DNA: TGCGCCAGCAGCCAAGAGGATCAGGAGCTAGGAAATGAGCAGTTCTTC. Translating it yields CASSQEDQELGNEQFF.

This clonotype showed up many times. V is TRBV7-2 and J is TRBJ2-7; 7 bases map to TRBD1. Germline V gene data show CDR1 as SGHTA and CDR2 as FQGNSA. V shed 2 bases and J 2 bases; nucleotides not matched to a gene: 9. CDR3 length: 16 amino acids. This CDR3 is CASSLKFRQGAYEQYF. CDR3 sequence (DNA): TGTGCCAGCAGCTTAAAGTTCCGGCAGGGGGCCTACGAGCAGTACTTC.

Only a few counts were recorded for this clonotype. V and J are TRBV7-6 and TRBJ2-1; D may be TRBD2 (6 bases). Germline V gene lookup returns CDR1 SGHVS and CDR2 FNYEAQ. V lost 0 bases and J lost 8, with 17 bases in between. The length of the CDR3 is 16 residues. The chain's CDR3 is CASSLAQAGPDDEQFF. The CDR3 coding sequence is TGTGCCAGCAGCTTAGCACAAGCGGGTCCGGATGATGAGCAGTTCTTC.

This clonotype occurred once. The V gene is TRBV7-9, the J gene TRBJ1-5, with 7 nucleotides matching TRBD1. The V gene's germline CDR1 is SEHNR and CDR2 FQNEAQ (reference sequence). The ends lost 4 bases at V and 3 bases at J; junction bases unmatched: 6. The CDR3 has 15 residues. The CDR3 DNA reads TGTGCCAGCAGCTCTGACAGGGTCCCCAATCAGCCCCAGCATTTT. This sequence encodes CASSSDRVPNQPQHF.

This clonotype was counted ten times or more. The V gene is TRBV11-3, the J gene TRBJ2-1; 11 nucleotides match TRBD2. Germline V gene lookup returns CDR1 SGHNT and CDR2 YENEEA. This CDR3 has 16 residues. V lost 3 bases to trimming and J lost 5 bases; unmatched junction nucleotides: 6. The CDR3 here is CASSFIAGGLDNEQFF. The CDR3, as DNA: TGTGCCAGCAGCTTCATAGCGGGGGGGTTAGACAATGAGCAGTTCTTC. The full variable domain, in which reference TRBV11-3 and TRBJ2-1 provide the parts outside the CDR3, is EAGVVQSPRYKIIEKKQPVAFWCNPISGHNTLYWYLQNLGQGPELLIRYENEEAVDDSQLPKDRFSAERLKGVDSTLKIQPAELGDSAVYLCASSFIAGGLDNEQFFGPGTRLTVL.

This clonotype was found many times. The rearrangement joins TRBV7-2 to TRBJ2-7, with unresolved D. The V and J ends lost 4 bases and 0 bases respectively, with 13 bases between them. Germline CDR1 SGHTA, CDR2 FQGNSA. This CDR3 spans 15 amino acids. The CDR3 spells CASSSDGSGSYEQYF. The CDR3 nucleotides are TGTGCCAGCAGCTCCGACGGGTCAGGCTCCTACGAGCAGTACTTC. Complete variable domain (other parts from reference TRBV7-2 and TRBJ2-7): GAGVSQSPSNKVTEKGKDVELRCDPISGHTALYWYRQSLGQGLEFLIYFQGNSAPDKSGLPSDRFSAERTGGSVSTLTIQRTQQEDSAVYLCASSSDGSGSYEQYFGPGTRLTVT.

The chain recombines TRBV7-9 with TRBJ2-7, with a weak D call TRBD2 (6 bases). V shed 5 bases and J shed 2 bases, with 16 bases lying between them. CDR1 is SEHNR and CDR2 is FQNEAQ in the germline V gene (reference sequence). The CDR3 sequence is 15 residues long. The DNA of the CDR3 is TGTGCCAGCAGCCCGGCGGAGGGCCGGCCCTACGAGCAGTACTTC. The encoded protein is CASSPAEGRPYEQYF.

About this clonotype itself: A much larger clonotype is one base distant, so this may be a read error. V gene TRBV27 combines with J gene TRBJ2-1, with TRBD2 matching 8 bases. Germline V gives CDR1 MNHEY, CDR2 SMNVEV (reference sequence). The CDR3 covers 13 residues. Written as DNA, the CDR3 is TGTGTCAGCAGTTTATGGGGCGGGAGGGAGCAGTTCTTC. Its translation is CVSSLWGGREQFF.

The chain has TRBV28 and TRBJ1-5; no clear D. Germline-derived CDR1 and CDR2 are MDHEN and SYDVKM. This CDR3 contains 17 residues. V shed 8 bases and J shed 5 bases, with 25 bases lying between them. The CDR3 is CASAPSSRVPNYQPQHF. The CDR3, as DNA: TGTGCCAGCGCCCCCTCATCCCGGGTTCCTAACTATCAGCCCCAGCATTTT.

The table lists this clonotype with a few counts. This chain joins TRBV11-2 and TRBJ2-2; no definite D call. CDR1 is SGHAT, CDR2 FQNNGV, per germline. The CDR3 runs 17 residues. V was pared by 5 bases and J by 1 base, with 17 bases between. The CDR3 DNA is TGTGCCAGCAGCACCTCCTTAGCAGCACTGAACACCGGGGAGCTGTTTTTT. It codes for CASSTSLAALNTGELFF.

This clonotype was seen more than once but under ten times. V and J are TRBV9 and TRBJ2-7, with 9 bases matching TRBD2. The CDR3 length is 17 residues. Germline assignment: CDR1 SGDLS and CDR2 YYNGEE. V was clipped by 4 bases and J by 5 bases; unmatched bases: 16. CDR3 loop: CASSPNPSVAGDHEQYF. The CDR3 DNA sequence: TGTGCCAGCAGCCCAAACCCCAGTGTAGCGGGAGATCACGAGCAGTACTTC.

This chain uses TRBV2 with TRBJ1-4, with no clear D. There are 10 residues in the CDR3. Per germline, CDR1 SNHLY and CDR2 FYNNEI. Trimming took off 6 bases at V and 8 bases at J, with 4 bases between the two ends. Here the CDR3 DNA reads TGTGCCAGCAGGAAAGAAAAACTGTTTTTT. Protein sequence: CASRKEKLFF.

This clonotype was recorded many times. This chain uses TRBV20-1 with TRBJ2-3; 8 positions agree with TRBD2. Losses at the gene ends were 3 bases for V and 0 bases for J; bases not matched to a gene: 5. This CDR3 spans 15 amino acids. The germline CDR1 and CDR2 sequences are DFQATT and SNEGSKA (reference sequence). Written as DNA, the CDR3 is TGCAGTGCTAGGATTCGGGAGGGAAGCACAGATACGCAGTATTTT. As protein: CSARIREGSTDTQYF.

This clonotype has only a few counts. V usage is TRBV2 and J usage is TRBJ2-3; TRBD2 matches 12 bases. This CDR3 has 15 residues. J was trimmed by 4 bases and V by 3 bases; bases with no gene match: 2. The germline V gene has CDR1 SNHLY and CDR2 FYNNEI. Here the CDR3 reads CASSETSGGPDTQYF. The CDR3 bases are TGTGCCAGCAGTGAGACTAGCGGGGGACCAGATACGCAGTATTTT.

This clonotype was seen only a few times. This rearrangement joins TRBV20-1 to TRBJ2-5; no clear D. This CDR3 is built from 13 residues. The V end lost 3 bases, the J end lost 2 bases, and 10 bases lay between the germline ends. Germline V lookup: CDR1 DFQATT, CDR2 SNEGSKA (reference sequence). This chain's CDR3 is CSASRTPQETQYF. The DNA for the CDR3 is TGCAGTGCTAGCCGGACCCCGCAAGAGACCCAGTACTTC.